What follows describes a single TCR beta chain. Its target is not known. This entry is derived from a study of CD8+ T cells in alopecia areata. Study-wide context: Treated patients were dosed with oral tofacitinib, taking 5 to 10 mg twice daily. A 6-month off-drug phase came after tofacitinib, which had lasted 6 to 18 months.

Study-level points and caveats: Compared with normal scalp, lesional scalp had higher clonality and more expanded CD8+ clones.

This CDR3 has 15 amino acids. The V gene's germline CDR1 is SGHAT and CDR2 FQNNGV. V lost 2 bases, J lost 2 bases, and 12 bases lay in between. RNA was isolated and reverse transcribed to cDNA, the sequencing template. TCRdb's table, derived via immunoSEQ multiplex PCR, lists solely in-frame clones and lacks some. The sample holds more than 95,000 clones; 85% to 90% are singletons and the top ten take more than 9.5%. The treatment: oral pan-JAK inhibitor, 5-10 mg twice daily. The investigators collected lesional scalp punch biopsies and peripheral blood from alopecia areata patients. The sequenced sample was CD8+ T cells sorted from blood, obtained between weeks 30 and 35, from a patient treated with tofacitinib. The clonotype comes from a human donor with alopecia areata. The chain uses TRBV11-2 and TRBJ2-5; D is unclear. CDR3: CASSLQLSLQETQYF. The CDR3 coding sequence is TGTGCCAGCAGCTTACAGCTAAGTCTTCAAGAGACCCAGTACTTC.